One and the same sample provided the 32 T cell receptor beta chains below, sequenced in a study of shared clonotypes between healthy human individuals. Sequencing used immunoSEQ multiplex PCR; TCRdb keeps in-frame clones, though not all of them. The repertoire holds over a million clones, roughly 75% seen once, with over 1.3% in the top ten. Material for sequencing was memory CD4+ T cells sorted from blood. Subset here: CD45RA-negative fraction. These receptors all come from a young man in good health.

The chain uses TRBV4-2 and TRBJ1-6, with a possible D match to TRBD1 (6 bases). CDR3 size: 17 residues. The V gene's germline CDR1 is LGHNA and CDR2 YNFKEQ. The ends were cut back, 0 bases at V and 7 bases at J, with 16 bases in the middle. CDR3 nucleotides: TGTGCCAGCAGCCAAGAAGGAGGGGGGCCGGTAAATTCACCCCTCCACTTT. Its protein product is CASSQEGGGPVNSPLHF.

The chain recombines TRBV5-1 with TRBJ1-4, with a weak D call TRBD1 (5 bases). Germline values: CDR1 SGHRS, CDR2 YFSETQ. The CDR3 totals 14 residues. The V end was cut by 0 bases, the J end by 8 bases, with 11 bases between. CDR3 in amino acids: CASSLGGGREKLFF. The CDR3 DNA sequence: TGCGCCAGCAGCTTGGGGGGCGGTAGGGAAAAACTGTTTTTT.

This chain links TRBV7-9 with TRBJ2-3, with D possibly TRBD1 on 5 matching bases. The CDR3 has 14 residues. V was trimmed by 2 bases and J by 4 bases, leaving 10 bases between them. CDR1 and CDR2 (germline): SEHNR, FQNEAQ (reference sequence). The CDR3 sequence: CASSLTGTADTQYF. The CDR3 DNA is TGTGCCAGCAGCTTAACAGGAACAGCAGATACGCAGTATTTT. Supplemented by reference TRBV7-9 and TRBJ2-3, the full variable domain reads DTGVSQNPRHKITKRGQNVTFRCDPISEHNRLYWYRQTLGQGPEFLTYFQNEAQLEKSRLLSDRFSAERPKGSFSTLEIQRTEQGDSAMYLCASSLTGTADTQYFGPGTRLTVL.

With respect to this clone: The same CDR3 arises from other DNA sequences in this sample as well. CDR3: CASSQGGRDSPLHF. The CDR3 region has the DNA TGCGCCAGCAGCCAAGGGGGCAGGGATTCACCCCTCCACTTT. The rearrangement joins TRBV5-1 to TRBJ1-6, with TRBD1 matching 7 bases. The CDR3 contains 14 residues. Trimming at V came to 4 bases and at J to 8 bases, leaving 6 bases not matched to a gene. CDR1 is SGHRS, CDR2 YFSETQ, per germline.

To note about this clone: Other DNA sequences within the sample encode an identical CDR3. V gene TRBV29-1 combines with J gene TRBJ1-1; unclear D gene. Germline CDR1 reads SQVTM; CDR2 reads ANQGSEA. The CDR3 loop spans 13 amino acids. V was trimmed by 3 bases and J by 0 bases, leaving 8 bases between them. In nucleotides, the CDR3 is TGCAGCGTTGAGGGCAGGATGAACACTGAAGCTTTCTTT. This translates into CSVEGRMNTEAFF. Using reference TRBV29-1 and TRBJ1-1 for the parts outside the CDR3, the full variable domain is SAVISQKPSRDICQRGTSLTIQCQVDSQVTMMFWYRQQPGQSLTLIATANQGSEATYESGFVIDKFPISRPNLTFSTLTVSNMSPEDSSIYLCSVEGRMNTEAFFGQGTRLTVV.

This clone was counted a single time. This chain links TRBV7-3 with TRBJ2-7; 7 bases align to TRBD1. J gave up 2 bases and V 6 bases, and 7 bases lay outside the gene matches. Germline V gene sequence: CDR1 SGHTA, CDR2 FQGTGA. This CDR3 has 14 amino acids. The CDR3 sequence: CASSHDGQAYEQYF. The CDR3 DNA is TGTGCCAGCAGTCACGATGGACAGGCCTACGAGCAGTACTTC.

The chain couples TRBV18 to TRBJ2-1; D unclear. The CDR3 spans 17 residues. Per germline, CDR1 KGHSH and CDR2 LQKENI. Between the trimmed V and J ends, which lost 1 base and 8 bases, there was a span of 21 bases. CDR3 amino acids: CASSPQAQATQTDEQFF. The CDR3 DNA reads TGTGCCAGCTCACCACAGGCTCAGGCAACTCAGACCGATGAGCAGTTCTTC. Full variable domain (missing parts from reference TRBV18 and TRBJ2-1): NAGVMQNPRHLVRRRGQEARLRCSPMKGHSHVYWYRQLPEEGLKFMVYLQKENIIDESGMPKERFSAEFPKEGPSILRIQQVVRGDSAAYFCASSPQAQATQTDEQFFGPGTRLTVL.

This sequence joins TRBV7-9 and TRBJ1-1; D possibly corresponds to TRBD1 (6 bases). Trimming removed 1 base from V and 8 bases from J, with 14 bases in between. The germline V gene encodes CDR1 SEHNR and CDR2 FQNEAQ (reference sequence). This CDR3 region has 14 residues. The CDR3 reads CASSLVGDGGEAFF. The DNA of the CDR3 is TGTGCCAGCAGCTTAGTCGGGGACGGGGGCGAAGCTTTCTTT.

The count of this clone is one. The same CDR3 also results from other DNA sequences found in this sample. The rearrangement joins TRBV6-5 to TRBJ1-1; no clear D gene. The CDR3 sequence is 14 residues long. Germline V CDR1 and CDR2: MNHEY, SVGAGI. V was clipped by 0 bases and J by 4 bases, with 9 bases between them. This CDR3 is CASSYSAGITEAFF. The CDR3 DNA reads as TGTGCCAGCAGTTACTCGGCTGGGATCACTGAAGCTTTCTTT.

This clone was recorded a few times. J is TRBJ1-5 and V is TRBV7-6, with D perhaps matching TRBD1 (6 bases). V shed 5 bases and J shed 3 bases, with 8 bases lying between them. The CDR3 spans 13 residues. CDR1 SGHVS and CDR2 FNYEAQ come from the germline V gene. The CDR3 bases are TGTGCCAGCAGCGACAGGCCCAATCAGCCCCAGCATTTT. Translating gives CASSDRPNQPQHF.

On this clone: Other DNA sequences of this sample code for an identical CDR3. V and J are TRBV5-1 and TRBJ1-2; the D gene is possibly TRBD1 (5 bases). Germline values: CDR1 SGHRS, CDR2 YFSETQ. Trimming cost V 3 bases and J 5 bases, with 8 bases left between them. The CDR3 contains 12 residues. The CDR3 DNA reads as TGCGCCAGCAGCTCGACAGAGTATGGCTACACCTTC. The encoded protein is CASSSTEYGYTF. The full variable domain, rest sourced from reference TRBV5-1 and TRBJ1-2, is KAGVTQTPRYLIKTRGQQVTLSCSPISGHRSVSWYQQTPGQGLQFLFEYFSETQRNKGNFPGRFSGRQFSNSRSEMNVSTLELGDSALYLCASSSTEYGYTFGSGTRLTVV.

V is TRBV10-3 and J is TRBJ1-5; D unclear. The V gene lost 0 bases and the J gene lost 2 bases, with 11 bases spanning the gap. The CDR3 has 16 residues. Germline values: CDR1 ENHRY, CDR2 SYGVKD. As DNA, the CDR3 is TGTGCCATCAGTGAGTCGTCGAAGGACCGCAATCAGCCCCAGCATTTT. Translating it yields CAISESSKDRNQPQHF.

This clone appeared a single time. The genes are TRBV5-4 and TRBJ1-1; 7 bases agree with TRBD1. Germline V CDR1 and CDR2: SGHNT, YYREEE (reference sequence). The length of the CDR3 is 16 residues. J lost 0 bases, V lost 3 bases, and 8 bases had no gene match. As DNA, the CDR3 is TGTGCCAGCAGCTCGAGGACAGGAGGCATGAACACTGAAGCTTTCTTT. Residues: CASSSRTGGMNTEAFF.

The chain combines TRBV6-5 with TRBJ1-2; D uncertain. The germline V and J ends were trimmed by 4 bases and 3 bases, with 15 bases remaining between them. The CDR3 is 15 amino acids. Per germline, CDR1 MNHEY and CDR2 SVGAGI. CDR3 DNA sequence: TGTGCCAGCAGTTTCCGGCCCCTCCCCGACTATGGCTACACCTTC. Translating gives CASSFRPLPDYGYTF.

This chain uses TRBV19 with TRBJ2-5; 13 bases line up with TRBD2. V shed 4 bases, J shed 5 bases, and the junction held 10 bases outside the gene matches. The CDR3 is 17 residues long. CDR1 LNHDA and CDR2 SQIVND come from the germline V gene (reference sequence). Here the CDR3 DNA reads TGTGCCAGTAGTAAGGGAGGGACTAGCGGGATAGGGGAGACCCAGTACTTC. Amino acid sequence: CASSKGGTSGIGETQYF.

J is TRBJ1-5 and V is TRBV6-1; D not certain. Germline assignment: CDR1 MNHNS and CDR2 SASEGT. This CDR3 is 13 amino acids long. Between the trimmed V and J ends, which lost 6 bases and 6 bases, there was a span of 12 bases. This CDR3 reads CASRAGSSQPQHF. In nucleotides, the CDR3 is TGTGCCAGCAGGGCAGGATCAAGTCAGCCCCAGCATTTT.

The chain uses TRBV2 and TRBJ2-7; TRBD1 matches 10 bases. This CDR3 is built from 13 residues. Unmatched junction bases numbered 6, after V lost 8 bases and J lost 5 bases. Germline values: CDR1 SNHLY, CDR2 FYNNEI. The CDR3 region is CASGDRGIDEQYF. The CDR3 region has the DNA TGTGCCAGCGGGGACAGGGGAATCGACGAGCAGTACTTC.

This rearrangement joins TRBV19 to TRBJ2-1; 9 bases are a match to TRBD2. The CDR3 is made up of 15 amino acids. Germline CDR1 and CDR2: LNHDA and SQIVND (reference sequence). V was clipped by 11 bases and J by 8 bases; unmatched bases: 16. The CDR3 coding sequence is TGTGCCTCCTCTGGGGCTAGCGGGATGGCGGATGAGCAGTTCTTC. It specifies CASSGASGMADEQFF.

The V and J genes are TRBV28 and TRBJ1-2; D uncertain. In germline, CDR1 is MDHEN, CDR2 SYDVKM. This CDR3 has 14 residues. V lost 3 bases, J lost 0 bases, and 8 bases lay in between. CDR3 sequence reads: CASSLVLSNYGYTF. The CDR3 DNA follows: TGTGCCAGCAGTTTGGTCCTGTCTAACTATGGCTACACCTTC.

The V gene is TRBV5-4, the J gene TRBJ2-3; D unclear. The V gene lost 0 bases and the J gene lost 7 bases, with 9 bases spanning the gap. The CDR3 extends over 13 amino acids. Looked up from germline, CDR1 is SGHNT and CDR2 is YYREEE (reference sequence). The CDR3 nucleotides read TGTGCCAGCAGCTTGGGGGAAGGTAATACGCAGTATTTT. Translation gives CASSLGEGNTQYF.

The CDR3 is CASSLDSSAGLYEQYF. The CDR3 DNA is TGTGCCAGCAGCTTAGATTCGTCGGCGGGTTTATACGAGCAGTACTTC. The chain has TRBV11-2 and TRBJ2-7, with D tentatively TRBD2 (5 bases). CDR1 is SGHAT and CDR2 is FQNNGV in the germline V gene. The length of the CDR3 is 16 residues. Trimming removed 0 bases at V and 4 bases at J, with 16 bases between.

Notes on this clone: This same CDR3 is encoded by further DNA sequences in the sample. This chain uses TRBV18 with TRBJ1-1; D is undetermined. This CDR3 comprises 12 residues. Trimming pared 6 bases from V and 1 base from J, leaving 6 bases between. Germline CDR1 reads KGHSH; CDR2 reads LQKENI. CDR3 sequence reads: CASSAGNTEAFF. The CDR3 region has the DNA TGTGCCAGCTCGGCCGGGAACACTGAAGCTTTCTTT.

This chain joins TRBV6-5 and TRBJ1-3; no clear D gene. V was shortened by 7 bases and J by 0 bases, with 10 bases between the two germline ends. Germline V CDR1 and CDR2: MNHEY, SVGAGI. The CDR3 spans 14 residues. The CDR3: CASKFAFSGNTIYF. The CDR3 DNA sequence: TGTGCCAGCAAGTTCGCCTTCTCTGGAAACACCATATATTTT.

The genes are TRBV5-6 and TRBJ1-2, with D unclear. The V end was cut by 5 bases, the J end by 3 bases, with 17 bases between. The germline V gene has CDR1 SGHDT and CDR2 YYEEEE. The CDR3 sequence is 15 residues long. The CDR3 DNA reads as TGTGCCAGCAGTCAAACCCCGACAAAAGACTATGGCTACACCTTC. Residues: CASSQTPTKDYGYTF.

The chain has TRBV7-2 and TRBJ1-3; no reliable D call. V lost 5 bases to trimming and J lost 6 bases, with 11 bases between them. The CDR3 runs 13 residues. Germline CDR1 and CDR2: SGHTA and FQGNSA. CDR3 DNA sequence: TGTGCCAGCAGCCTCGGGCTGGAAAACACCATATATTTT. It codes for CASSLGLENTIYF.

In regard to this clone: Different DNA sequences within this sample yield the same CDR3. V is TRBV7-9 and J is TRBJ2-1; the D gene is possibly TRBD2 (5 bases). CDR3 length: 13 residues. Trimming shortened V by 1 base and J by 7 bases, and 8 bases separated the two germline ends. Germline assignment: CDR1 SEHNR and CDR2 FQNEAQ (reference sequence). CDR3 DNA sequence: TGTGCCAGCAGCTTAGGGAGGAGGAATGAGCAGTTCTTC. Residues: CASSLGRRNEQFF. Full variable domain (rest looked up from reference TRBV7-9 and TRBJ2-1): DTGVSQNPRHKITKRGQNVTFRCDPISEHNRLYWYRQTLGQGPEFLTYFQNEAQLEKSRLLSDRFSAERPKGSFSTLEIQRTEQGDSAMYLCASSLGRRNEQFFGPGTRLTVL.

The chain joins TRBV30 to TRBJ1-3, with TRBD1 identical over 7 bases. The ends lost 1 base at V and 0 bases at J; junction bases unmatched: 6. Looked up from germline, CDR1 is GTSNPN and CDR2 is SVGIG (reference sequence). This CDR3 is built from 16 residues. The CDR3 bases are TGTGCCTGGAGTGCTGGGCAGGGGGTCTCTGGAAACACCATATATTTT. As protein: CAWSAGQGVSGNTIYF.

This chain connects TRBV11-2 to TRBJ2-3; 9 bases are shared with TRBD2. The germline V gene has CDR1 SGHAT and CDR2 FQNNGV. CDR3 length equals 17 residues. V was pared by 1 base and J by 0 bases, with 5 bases of the junction left unmatched. CDR3 amino acids: CASSLGVSGSSTDTQYF. DNA for the CDR3: TGTGCCAGCAGCTTAGGGGTTAGCGGGAGCAGCACAGATACGCAGTATTTT.

This chain uses TRBV30 with TRBJ2-2, with TRBD1 matching over 7 bases. The CDR3 contains 14 residues. Per germline, CDR1 GTSNPN and CDR2 SVGIG (reference sequence). Germline trimming cut 0 bases from V and 7 bases from J; bases unmatched to any gene: 5. CDR3: CAWSVTGLIGELFF. CDR3 nucleotides: TGTGCCTGGAGTGTGACAGGGTTGATCGGGGAGCTGTTTTTT.

The V call is TRBV5-6, the J call TRBJ1-3; 7 nucleotides agree with TRBD1. Germline V gives CDR1 SGHDT, CDR2 YYEEEE. Trimming took 0 bases from V and 5 from J; bases not matched to a gene: 5. The CDR3 contains 15 residues. Here the CDR3 reads CASSLGATGRNTIYF. CDR3 coding DNA: TGTGCCAGCAGCTTGGGTGCGACAGGGAGAAACACCATATATTTT.

The chain has TRBV7-9 and TRBJ1-2, with a possible D match to TRBD1 (5 bases). CDR1 and CDR2 (germline): SEHNR, FQNEAQ (reference sequence). V gave up 5 bases and J gave up 1 base, with 11 bases separating them. The CDR3 covers 14 residues. Here the CDR3 DNA reads TGTGCCAGCAGCCTCTTAGGGGTTAACTATGGCTACACCTTC. This sequence encodes CASSLLGVNYGYTF.

This rearrangement joins TRBV5-6 to TRBJ2-2, with D perhaps matching TRBD1 (6 bases). CDR1 and CDR2 (germline): SGHDT, YYEEEE. The CDR3 length is 15 residues. V was pared by 1 base and J by 0 bases, with 7 bases between. CDR3 DNA: TGTGCCAGCAGCTTGACAGGGCCGAACACCGGGGAGCTGTTTTTT. Residues: CASSLTGPNTGELFF.